This TCR beta chain is drawn from a study of blood T cells in healthy people across ages. The V end was cut by 1 base, the J end by 4 bases, with 16 bases between. The length of the CDR3 is 16 residues. CDR1 is MGHRA and CDR2 is YSYEKL in the germline V gene. Together with a sample-barcoded 5' primer, a J-beta primer mix was included in a second PCR lasting about 7 to 12 cycles. TCRdb re-derived calls from the 5' RACE reads in MiXCR, one entry per CDR3 protein. The sample lists over a million distinct CDR3 sequences, roughly 64% occurring once. The table lists this clonotype with a few counts. Specimen: blood. This receptor was identified in a man in his late teens or twenties in good health. This chain joins TRBV4-1 and TRBJ1-2; no definite D call. The CDR3 sequence is CASSQVGVDPGYGYTF. CDR3 DNA: TGCGCCAGCAGCCAAGTTGGGGTGGACCCTGGCTATGGCTACACCTTC.